This TCR beta chain is drawn from a study of blood T cell repertoires in COVID-19. Overall study context: The samples span acute and convalescent COVID-19 from the United States, Italy and Spain.

This CDR3 is built from 14 residues. Germline assignment: CDR1 LNHNV and CDR2 YYDKDF (reference sequence). V was trimmed by 1 base and J by 7 bases, leaving 14 bases between them. One Seattle source followed patients from active infection through their disease course. Using immunoSEQ multiplex PCR, the repertoire was profiled, and TCRdb retains in-frame clones only, with some absent. The sample lists roughly 440,000 clones; about 87% were seen once. The source material was peripheral blood. The rearrangement joins TRBV15 to TRBJ2-7, with a possible D match to TRBD1 (6 bases). The source is a woman aged 50 to 60 with COVID-19, enrolled during active disease. The CDR3 is CATSRGQVPREQYF. The CDR3 nucleotides read TGTGCCACCAGCAGAGGACAGGTCCCTCGGGAGCAGTACTTC.